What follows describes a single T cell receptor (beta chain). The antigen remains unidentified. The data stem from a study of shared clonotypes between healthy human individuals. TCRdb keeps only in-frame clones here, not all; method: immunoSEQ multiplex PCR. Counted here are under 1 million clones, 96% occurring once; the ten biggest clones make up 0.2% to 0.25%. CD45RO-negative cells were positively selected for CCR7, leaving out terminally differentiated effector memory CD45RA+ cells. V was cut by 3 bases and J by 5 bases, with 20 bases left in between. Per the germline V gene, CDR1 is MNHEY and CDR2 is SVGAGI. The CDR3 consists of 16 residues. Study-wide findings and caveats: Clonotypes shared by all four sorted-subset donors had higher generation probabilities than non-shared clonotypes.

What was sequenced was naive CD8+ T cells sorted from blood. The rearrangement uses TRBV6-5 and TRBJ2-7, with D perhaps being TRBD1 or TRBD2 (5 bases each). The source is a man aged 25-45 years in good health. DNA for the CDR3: TGTGCCAGCAGTTATTTGGCTCTGGCACAGGAGGACGAGCAGTACTTC. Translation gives CASSYLALAQEDEQYF.